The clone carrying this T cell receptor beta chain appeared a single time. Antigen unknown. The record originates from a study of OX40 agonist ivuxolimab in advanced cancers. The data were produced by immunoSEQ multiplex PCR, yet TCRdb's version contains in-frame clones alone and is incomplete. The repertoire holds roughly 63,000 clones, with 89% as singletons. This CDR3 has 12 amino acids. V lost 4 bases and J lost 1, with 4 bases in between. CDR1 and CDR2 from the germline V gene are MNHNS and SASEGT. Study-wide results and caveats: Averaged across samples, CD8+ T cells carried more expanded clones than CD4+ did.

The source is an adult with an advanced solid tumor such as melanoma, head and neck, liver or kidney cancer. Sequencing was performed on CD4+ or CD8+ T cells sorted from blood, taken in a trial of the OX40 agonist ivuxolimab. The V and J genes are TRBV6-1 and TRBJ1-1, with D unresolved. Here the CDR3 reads CASSAGNTEAFF. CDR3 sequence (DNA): TGTGCCAGCAGTGCTGGGAACACTGAAGCTTTCTTT.